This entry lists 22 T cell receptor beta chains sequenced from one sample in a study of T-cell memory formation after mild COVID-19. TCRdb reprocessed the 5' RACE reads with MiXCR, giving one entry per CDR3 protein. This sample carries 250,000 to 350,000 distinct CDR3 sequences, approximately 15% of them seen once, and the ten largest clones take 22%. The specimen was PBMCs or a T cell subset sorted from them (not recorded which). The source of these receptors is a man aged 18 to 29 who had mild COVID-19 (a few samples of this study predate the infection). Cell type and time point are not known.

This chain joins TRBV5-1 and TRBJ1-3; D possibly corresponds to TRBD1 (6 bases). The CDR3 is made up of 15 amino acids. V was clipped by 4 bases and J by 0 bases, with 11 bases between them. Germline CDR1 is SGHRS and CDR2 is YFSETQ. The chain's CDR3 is CASSTRGTSGNTIYF. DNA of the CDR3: TGCGCCAGCAGCACGAGGGGGACCTCTGGAAACACCATATATTTT.

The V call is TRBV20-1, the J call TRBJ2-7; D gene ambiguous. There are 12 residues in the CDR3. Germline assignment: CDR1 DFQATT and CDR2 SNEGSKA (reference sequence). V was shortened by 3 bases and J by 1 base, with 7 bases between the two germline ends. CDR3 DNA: TGCAGTGCTAGCCGGCCTTCCTACGAGCAGTACGTC. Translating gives CSASRPSYEQYV.

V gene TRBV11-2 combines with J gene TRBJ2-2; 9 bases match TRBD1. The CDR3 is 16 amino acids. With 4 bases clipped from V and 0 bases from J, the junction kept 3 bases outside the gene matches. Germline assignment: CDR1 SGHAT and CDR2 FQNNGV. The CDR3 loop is CASSSYRGPNTGELFF. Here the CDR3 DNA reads TGTGCCAGCAGCTCTTACAGGGGGCCGAACACCGGGGAGCTGTTTTTT.

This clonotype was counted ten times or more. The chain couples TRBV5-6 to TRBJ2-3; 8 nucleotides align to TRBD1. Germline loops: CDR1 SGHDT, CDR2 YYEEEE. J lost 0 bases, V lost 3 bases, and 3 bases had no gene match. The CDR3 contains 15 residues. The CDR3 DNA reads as TGTGCCAGCAGCTCACGACAGGGGAGCACAGATACGCAGTATTTT. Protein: CASSSRQGSTDTQYF. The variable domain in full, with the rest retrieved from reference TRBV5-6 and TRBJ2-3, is DAGVTQSPTHLIKTRGQQVTLRCSPKSGHDTVSWYQQALGQGPQFIFQYYEEEERQRGNFPDRFSGHQFPNYSSELNVNALLLGDSALYLCASSSRQGSTDTQYFGPGTRLTVL.

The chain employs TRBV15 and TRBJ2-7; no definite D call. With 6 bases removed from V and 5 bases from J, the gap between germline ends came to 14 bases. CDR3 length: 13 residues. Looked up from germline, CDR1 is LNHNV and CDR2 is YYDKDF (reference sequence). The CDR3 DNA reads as TGTGCCACCAGTCGGAAGGGTCTGGACGAGCAGTACTTC. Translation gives CATSRKGLDEQYF.

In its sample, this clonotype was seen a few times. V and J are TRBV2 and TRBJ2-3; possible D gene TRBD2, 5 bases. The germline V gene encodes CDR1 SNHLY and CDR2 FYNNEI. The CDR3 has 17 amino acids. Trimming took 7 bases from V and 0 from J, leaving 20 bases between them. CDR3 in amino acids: CASTEGRVKTSTDTQYF. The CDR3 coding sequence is TGTGCCAGCACCGAAGGGCGGGTTAAAACTAGCACAGATACGCAGTATTTT.

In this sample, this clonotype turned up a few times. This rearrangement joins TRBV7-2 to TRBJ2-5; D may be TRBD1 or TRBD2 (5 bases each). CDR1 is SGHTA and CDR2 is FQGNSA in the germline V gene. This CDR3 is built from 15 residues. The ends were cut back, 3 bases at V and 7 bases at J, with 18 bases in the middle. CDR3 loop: CASSLSQAPRGTQYF. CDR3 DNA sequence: TGTGCCAGCAGCTTGTCCCAAGCGCCGAGGGGGACCCAGTACTTC.

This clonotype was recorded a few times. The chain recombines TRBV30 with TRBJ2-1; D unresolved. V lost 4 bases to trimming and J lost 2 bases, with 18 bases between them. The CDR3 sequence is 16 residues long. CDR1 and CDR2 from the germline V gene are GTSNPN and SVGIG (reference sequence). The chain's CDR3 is CAWTSQGRVPYNEQFF. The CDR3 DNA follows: TGTGCCTGGACCTCCCAAGGACGGGTGCCCTACAATGAGCAGTTCTTC.

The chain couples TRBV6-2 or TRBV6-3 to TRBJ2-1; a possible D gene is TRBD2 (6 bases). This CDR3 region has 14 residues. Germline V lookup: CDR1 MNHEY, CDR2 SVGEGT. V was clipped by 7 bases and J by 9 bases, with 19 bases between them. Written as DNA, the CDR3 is TGTGCCAGCACCCTAGGCGGGGTTAGAGCTGAGCAGTTCTTC. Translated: CASTLGGVRAEQFF.

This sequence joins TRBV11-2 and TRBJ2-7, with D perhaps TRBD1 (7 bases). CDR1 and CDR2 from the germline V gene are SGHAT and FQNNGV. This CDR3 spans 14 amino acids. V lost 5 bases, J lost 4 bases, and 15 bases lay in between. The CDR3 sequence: CASSPRRGPYEQYV. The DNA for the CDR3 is TGTGCCAGCAGCCCCCGGAGGGGGCCATACGAGCAGTACGTC.

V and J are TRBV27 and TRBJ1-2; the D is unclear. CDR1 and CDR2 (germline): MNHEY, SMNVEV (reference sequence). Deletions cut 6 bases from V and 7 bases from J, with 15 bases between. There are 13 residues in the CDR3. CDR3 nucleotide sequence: TGTGCCAGCAGACCTGTTTCGGCGGGTGGCTACACCTTC. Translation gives CASRPVSAGGYTF.

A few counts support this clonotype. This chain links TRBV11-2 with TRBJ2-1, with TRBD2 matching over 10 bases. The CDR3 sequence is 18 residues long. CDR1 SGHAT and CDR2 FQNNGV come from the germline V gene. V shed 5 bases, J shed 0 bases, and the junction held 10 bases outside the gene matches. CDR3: CASSRGLSGGSSYNEQFF. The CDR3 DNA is TGTGCCAGCAGCCGCGGGCTTAGCGGGGGGTCCTCCTACAATGAGCAGTTCTTC.

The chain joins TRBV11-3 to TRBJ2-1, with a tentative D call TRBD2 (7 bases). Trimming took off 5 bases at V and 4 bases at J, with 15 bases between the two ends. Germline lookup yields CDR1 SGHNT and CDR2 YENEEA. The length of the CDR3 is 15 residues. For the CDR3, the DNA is TGTGCCAGCAGCCTAACGGCGGGGGCGTACAATGAGCAGTTCTTC. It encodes CASSLTAGAYNEQFF.

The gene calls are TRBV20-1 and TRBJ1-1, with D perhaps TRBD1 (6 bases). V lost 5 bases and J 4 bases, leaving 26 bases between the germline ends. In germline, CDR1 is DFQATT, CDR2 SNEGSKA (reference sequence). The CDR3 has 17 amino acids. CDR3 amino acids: CSAVVQGPGYVGTEAFF. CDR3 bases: TGCAGTGCTGTGGTGCAGGGGCCGGGCTATGTGGGCACTGAAGCTTTCTTT.

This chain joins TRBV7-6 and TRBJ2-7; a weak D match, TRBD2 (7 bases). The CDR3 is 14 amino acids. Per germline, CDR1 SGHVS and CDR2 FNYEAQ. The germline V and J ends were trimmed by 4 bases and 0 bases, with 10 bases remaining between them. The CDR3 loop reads CASSSGGLSYEQYF. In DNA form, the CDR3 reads TGTGCCAGCAGCTCCGGGGGGCTCTCCTACGAGCAGTACTTC.

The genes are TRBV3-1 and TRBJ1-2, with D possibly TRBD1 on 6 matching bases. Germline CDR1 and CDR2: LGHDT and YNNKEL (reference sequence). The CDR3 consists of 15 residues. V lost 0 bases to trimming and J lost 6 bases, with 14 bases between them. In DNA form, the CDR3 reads TGTGCCAGCAGCCAAGACCCCCGGGGGCCTGATGGCTACACCTTC. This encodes CASSQDPRGPDGYTF.

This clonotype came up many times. As DNA, the CDR3 is TGTGCCAGCAGCCAGGGGACGGCCCAAGAGACCCAGTACTTC. Its translation: CASSQGTAQETQYF. The rearrangement links TRBV7-8 to TRBJ2-5, with D maybe TRBD1 (6 bases). Germline-derived CDR1 and CDR2 are SGHVS and FQNEAQ. Deletions cut 5 bases from V and 1 base from J, with 11 bases between. The CDR3 sequence is 14 residues long.

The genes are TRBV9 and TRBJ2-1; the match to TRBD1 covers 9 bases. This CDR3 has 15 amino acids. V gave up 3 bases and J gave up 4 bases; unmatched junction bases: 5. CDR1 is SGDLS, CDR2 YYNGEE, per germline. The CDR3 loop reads CASSGGTGKYNEQFF. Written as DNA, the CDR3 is TGTGCCAGCAGCGGAGGGACAGGGAAGTACAATGAGCAGTTCTTC.

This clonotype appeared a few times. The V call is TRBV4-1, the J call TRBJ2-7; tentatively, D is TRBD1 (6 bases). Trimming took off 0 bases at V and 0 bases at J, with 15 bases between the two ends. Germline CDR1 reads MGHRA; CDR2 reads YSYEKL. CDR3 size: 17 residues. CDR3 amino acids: CASSQDIVTGPSYEQYF. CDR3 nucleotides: TGCGCCAGCAGCCAAGATATCGTGACAGGTCCCTCCTACGAGCAGTACTTC.

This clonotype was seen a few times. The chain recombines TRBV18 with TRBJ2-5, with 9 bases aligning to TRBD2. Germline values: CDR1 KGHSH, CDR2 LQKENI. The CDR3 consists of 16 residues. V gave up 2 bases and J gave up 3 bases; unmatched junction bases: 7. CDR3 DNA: TGTGCCAGCTCACCAAATTTCGGCGGGGGGGAAGAGACCCAGTACTTC. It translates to CASSPNFGGGEETQYF.

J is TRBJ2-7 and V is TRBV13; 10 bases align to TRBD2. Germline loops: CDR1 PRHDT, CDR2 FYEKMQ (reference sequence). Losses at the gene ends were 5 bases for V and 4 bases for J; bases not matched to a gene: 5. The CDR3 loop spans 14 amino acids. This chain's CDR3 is CASSGERGGYEQYF. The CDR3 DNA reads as TGTGCCAGCAGCGGCGAGCGGGGGGGATACGAGCAGTACTTC.

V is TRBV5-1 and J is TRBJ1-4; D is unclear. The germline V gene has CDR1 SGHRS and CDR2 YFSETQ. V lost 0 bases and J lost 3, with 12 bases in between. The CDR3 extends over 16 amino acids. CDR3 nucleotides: TGCGCCAGCAGCTTGGACCTGACGGACTCTAATGAAAAACTGTTTTTT. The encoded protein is CASSLDLTDSNEKLFF.